This TCR beta chain was recorded in a study of blood T cell repertoires in COVID-19 (dated by TCRdb to 2020 to 2021). For the wider study: The collaborator samples originated in the United States, Italy and Spain and spanned the acute and convalescent phases of COVID-19. The material from the prospective study consisted of cDNA or gDNA derived from T cells, B-cell-depleted T cells, or PBMCs. Deeply sampled blood TCRbeta repertoires from subjects exposed to, actively infected with, or recovered from COVID-19 were included in the dataset. A freely available public database, intended as a resource for researchers studying the immune response to SARS-CoV-2, is where the repertoires were released. The samples were drawn from two sources: the first 160 participants of the ongoing ImmuneRACE study, and approximately 1,300 subjects contributed by 6 global collaborators. Sample metadata almost always included a de-identified subject ID, COVID-19 status, age in years and sex. HLA class I and class II types, where available, came from metadata supplied by the sample provider rather than from assay-based typing. Broader findings and caveats from the paper: How much clinical and demographic metadata was included differed by source and by participant, and the metadata was provided uncurated.

Participants in the prospective study were aged about 18 to 89 years, lived in about two dozen United States geographic areas, and enrolled through a virtual design. To assign participants to cohorts, the prospective study relied on clinical history that participants themselves reported in a screening survey and a study questionnaire. For ImmuneRACE Cohort 3, a participant was defined as recovered based on two consecutive negative NP/OP PCR tests, clearance by a healthcare professional, or resolution of symptoms. In the prospective study, whole blood, serum and a nasopharyngeal or oropharyngeal swab were collected from each participant by mobile phlebotomists. Participants in the prospective study had the option to provide additional blood draws and questionnaires over a roughly 2-month period. Blood samples from the prospective study were shipped frozen or at room temperature prior to DNA extraction.

The immunoSEQ Assay, a bias-controlled multiplex PCR, was used to amplify TCRbeta CDR3 regions from genomic DNA. The paper's data handling went like this. Nucleated cell counts per sample were estimated from amplification of reference gene primers within the assay. To quantify the absolute abundance of each unique TCRbeta CDR3 rearrangement, sequence reads were collapsed and filtered. For each sample, productive Simpson clonality was calculated by taking the square root of Simpson's diversity index across productive rearrangements. The source is immuneACCESS, and TCRdb retained only in-frame sequences with V and J called. Part of the clones is not carried over; for the studies checked, unresolved V genes explain less than half of this, and the remainder is unexplained. V and J calls and clone size are given by that table; D and trimming were obtained from the DNA. The table for this sample lists 150,000 to 200,000 clones; 80% of them were counted only once. Of the sample, 5% to 6% falls within the top ten clones.

The sample holds a few counts of this clone. Its recognized antigen is unknown. Base quality data are lacking; no much larger clone is found one base away. The V end loses 6 bases and the J end loses 8 bases, and a stretch of 7 bases separates them. The CDR3 covers 10 residues, taking in both the cysteine and the phenylalanine. This entry keeps only the CDR3 DNA: 30 bases, framed from base 1. As encoded in the germline V gene, CDR1 is SNHLY while CDR2 is FYNNEI. The chain uses TRBV2 and TRBJ1-2; no D gene is confidently identified. This TCR came from a man between 35 and 55 years old who had recovered from COVID-19. Material: PBMCs or T cells enriched from blood (not recorded which). The CDR3 amino acid sequence is: CASRAEGYTF. The nucleotide sequence is given as TGTGCCAGCAGGGCAGAAGGCTACACCTTC.